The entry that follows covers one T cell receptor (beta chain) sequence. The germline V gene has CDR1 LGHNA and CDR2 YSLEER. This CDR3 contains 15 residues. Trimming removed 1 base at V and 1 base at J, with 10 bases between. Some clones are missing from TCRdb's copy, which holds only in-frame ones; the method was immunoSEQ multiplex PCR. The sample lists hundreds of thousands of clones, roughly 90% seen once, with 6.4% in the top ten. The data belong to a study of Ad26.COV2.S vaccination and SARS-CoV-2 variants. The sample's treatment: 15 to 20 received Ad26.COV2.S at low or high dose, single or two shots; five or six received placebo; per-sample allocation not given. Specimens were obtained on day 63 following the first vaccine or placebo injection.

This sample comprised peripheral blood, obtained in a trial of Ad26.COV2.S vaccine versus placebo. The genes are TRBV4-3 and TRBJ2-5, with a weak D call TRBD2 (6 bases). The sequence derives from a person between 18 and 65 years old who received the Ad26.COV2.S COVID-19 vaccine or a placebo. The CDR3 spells CASSQAGGVQETQYF. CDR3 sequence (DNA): TGCGCCAGCAGCCAAGCGGGCGGGGTCCAAGAGACCCAGTACTTC.